This is a list of T cell receptor beta chains from one sample in a study of shared clonotypes between healthy human individuals. The protocol was immunoSEQ multiplex PCR, while the TCRdb copy is restricted to in-frame clones and leaves out a portion. The sample carries about 820,000 clones, around 92% recorded once. Sequencing was performed on naive CD8+ T cells sorted from blood. These receptors were obtained from a young man in good health. Both conserved end residues are part of each CDR3. Each record gives: clone size, D gene, J gene, V gene, CDR3 protein, CDR3 DNA. D genes are given only for firm matches. Not every row has a clone size; where given, it reads once, few, many or a size class.

clone_size: -; d_call: TRBD2; j_call: TRBJ2-2; v_call: TRBV5-6; cdr3_aa: CASSLTSGYTGELFF; cdr3_nt: TGTGCCAGCAGCTTAACTAGCGGATACACCGGGGAGCTGTTTTTT
clone_size: -; d_call: -; j_call: TRBJ2-7; v_call: TRBV7-9; cdr3_aa: CASSWPNEYYEQYF; cdr3_nt: TGTGCCAGCAGCTGGCCGAATGAGTACTACGAGCAGTACTTC
clone_size: -; d_call: TRBD1; j_call: TRBJ1-5; v_call: TRBV29-1; cdr3_aa: CSVEDPGRGSQHF; cdr3_nt: TGCAGCGTTGAAGATCCGGGCAGGGGGTCTCAGCATTTT
clone_size: -; d_call: -; j_call: TRBJ2-3; v_call: TRBV4-1; cdr3_aa: CASSQETGTSTDTQYF; cdr3_nt: TGCGCCAGCAGCCAAGAGACCGGGACCAGCACAGATACGCAGTATTTT
clone_size: -; d_call: TRBD2; j_call: TRBJ2-7; v_call: TRBV5-1; cdr3_aa: CASSPLGAAGEYEQYF; cdr3_nt: TGCGCCAGCAGCCCCCTCGGGGCAGCGGGAGAGTACGAGCAGTACTTC
clone_size: -; d_call: TRBD2; j_call: TRBJ2-1; v_call: TRBV19; cdr3_aa: CASSKLAEHEQFF; cdr3_nt: TGTGCCAGTAGTAAACTAGCGGAGCACGAGCAGTTCTTC
clone_size: -; d_call: -; j_call: TRBJ2-7; v_call: TRBV7-9; cdr3_aa: CASGVAPNEQYF; cdr3_nt: TGTGCCAGCGGGGTAGCCCCCAACGAGCAGTACTTC
clone_size: -; d_call: TRBD2; j_call: TRBJ2-7; v_call: TRBV27; cdr3_aa: CASSSTVSGIYEQYF; cdr3_nt: TGTGCCAGCAGTTCGACAGTTAGCGGGATCTACGAGCAGTACTTC
clone_size: -; d_call: TRBD1; j_call: TRBJ2-7; v_call: TRBV30; cdr3_aa: CARTSHPGQVRYEQYF; cdr3_nt: TGTGCCCGGACCAGTCACCCGGGACAGGTTAGGTACGAGCAGTACTTC
clone_size: -; d_call: TRBD1; j_call: TRBJ1-1; v_call: TRBV13; cdr3_aa: CASSLESPPRTGEENTEAFF; cdr3_nt: TGTGCCAGCAGCTTAGAATCCCCGCCCCGGACAGGGGAGGAAAACACTGAAGCTTTCTTT
clone_size: once; d_call: -; j_call: TRBJ2-7; v_call: TRBV9; cdr3_aa: CASSVAGESSYEQYF; cdr3_nt: TGTGCCAGCAGCGTAGCCGGGGAAAGCTCCTACGAGCAGTACTTC
clone_size: -; d_call: -; j_call: TRBJ2-5; v_call: TRBV28; cdr3_aa: CASSFPGPETQYF; cdr3_nt: TGTGCCAGCAGTTTCCCGGGACCGGAGACCCAGTACTTC
clone_size: -; d_call: -; j_call: TRBJ1-2; v_call: TRBV5-1; cdr3_aa: CASSTITGLESTF; cdr3_nt: TGCGCCAGCAGCACCATAACAGGGTTGGAGTCCACCTTC
clone_size: -; d_call: -; j_call: TRBJ1-3; v_call: TRBV2; cdr3_aa: CASSDFRSKPGNTIYF; cdr3_nt: TGTGCCAGCAGTGATTTCAGGAGCAAACCTGGAAACACCATATATTTT
clone_size: -; d_call: -; j_call: TRBJ2-2; v_call: TRBV19; cdr3_aa: CASSTYPGELFF; cdr3_nt: TGTGCCAGTAGTACCTACCCCGGGGAGCTGTTTTTT
clone_size: -; d_call: TRBD1; j_call: TRBJ2-2; v_call: TRBV6-5; cdr3_aa: CASSYSGTGGFGELFF; cdr3_nt: TGTGCCAGCAGTTACTCAGGCACAGGGGGCTTCGGGGAGCTGTTTTTT
clone_size: -; d_call: -; j_call: TRBJ1-3; v_call: TRBV27; cdr3_aa: CASSKSRISGNTIYF; cdr3_nt: TGTGCCAGCAGTAAGAGTCGGATCTCTGGAAACACCATATATTTT
clone_size: once; d_call: TRBD1; j_call: TRBJ2-7; v_call: TRBV5-5; cdr3_aa: CASSLERGRSYEQYF; cdr3_nt: TGTGCCAGCAGCTTGGAAAGGGGGCGGTCCTACGAGCAGTACTTC
clone_size: few; d_call: -; j_call: TRBJ2-1; v_call: TRBV7-9; cdr3_aa: CASSVTGPEQFF; cdr3_nt: TGTGCCAGCAGCGTCACAGGGCCAGAGCAGTTCTTC
clone_size: -; d_call: TRBD2; j_call: TRBJ2-2; v_call: TRBV4-1; cdr3_aa: CASSRVAGGGTGELFF; cdr3_nt: TGCGCCAGCAGCCGCGTAGCGGGAGGGGGCACCGGGGAGCTGTTTTTT
clone_size: -; d_call: -; j_call: TRBJ1-1; v_call: TRBV28; cdr3_aa: CASSLWGSSTEAFF; cdr3_nt: TGTGCCAGCAGTTTATGGGGGTCGAGCACTGAAGCTTTCTTT
clone_size: -; d_call: -; j_call: TRBJ1-4; v_call: TRBV29-1; cdr3_aa: CSVEGGKGEEKLFF; cdr3_nt: TGCAGCGTTGAAGGGGGGAAGGGGGAGGAAAAACTGTTTTTT
clone_size: -; d_call: -; j_call: TRBJ2-7; v_call: TRBV7-9; cdr3_aa: CASSPGVALSYEQYF; cdr3_nt: TGTGCCAGCAGCCCAGGGGTGGCTTTATCCTACGAGCAGTACTTC
clone_size: -; d_call: TRBD2; j_call: TRBJ2-3; v_call: TRBV7-2; cdr3_aa: CASSRPLADYTDTQYF; cdr3_nt: TGTGCCAGCAGCCGTCCTCTAGCGGACTACACAGATACGCAGTATTTT
clone_size: -; d_call: TRBD1; j_call: TRBJ2-7; v_call: TRBV6-1; cdr3_aa: CASSSDRAYEQYF; cdr3_nt: TGTGCCAGCAGCAGCGACAGGGCTTACGAGCAGTACTTC
clone_size: -; d_call: -; j_call: TRBJ2-7; v_call: TRBV11-2; cdr3_aa: CASSLRQSLTYEQYF; cdr3_nt: TGTGCCAGCAGCTTAAGACAGTCCCTTACCTACGAGCAGTACTTC
clone_size: -; d_call: TRBD1; j_call: TRBJ2-5; v_call: TRBV28; cdr3_aa: CASRNRGEYQETQYF; cdr3_nt: TGTGCCAGTAGAAACAGGGGCGAGTACCAAGAGACCCAGTACTTC
clone_size: -; d_call: TRBD1; j_call: TRBJ1-1; v_call: TRBV6-1; cdr3_aa: CASSATGLGTEAFF; cdr3_nt: TGTGCCAGCAGTGCGACAGGGTTGGGCACTGAAGCTTTCTTT
clone_size: once; d_call: -; j_call: TRBJ2-6; v_call: TRBV9; cdr3_aa: CASSGTELNVLTF; cdr3_nt: TGTGCCAGCAGCGGGACAGAGCTCAACGTCCTGACTTTC
clone_size: -; d_call: -; j_call: TRBJ2-3; v_call: TRBV27; cdr3_aa: CASKALGTDTQYF; cdr3_nt: TGTGCCAGCAAGGCGCTCGGCACAGATACGCAGTATTTT
clone_size: -; d_call: -; j_call: TRBJ2-1; v_call: TRBV27; cdr3_aa: CASTWDGPSSYNEQFF; cdr3_nt: TGTGCCAGCACCTGGGACGGACCGAGCTCCTACAATGAGCAGTTCTTC
clone_size: -; d_call: -; j_call: TRBJ2-3; v_call: TRBV5-1; cdr3_aa: CASSLVSSTDTQYF; cdr3_nt: TGCGCCAGCAGCTTGGTTTCTAGCACAGATACGCAGTATTTT
clone_size: once; d_call: -; j_call: TRBJ2-5; v_call: TRBV4-1; cdr3_aa: CASSQERMPSGETQYF; cdr3_nt: TGCGCCAGCAGCCAAGAAAGGATGCCCTCGGGGGAGACCCAGTACTTC
clone_size: once; d_call: TRBD1; j_call: TRBJ1-5; v_call: TRBV27; cdr3_aa: CATGTGGHQPQHF; cdr3_nt: TGTGCCACCGGGACAGGGGGCCACCAGCCCCAGCATTTT
clone_size: -; d_call: TRBD1; j_call: TRBJ1-1; v_call: TRBV28; cdr3_aa: CASSTRTGNTEAFF; cdr3_nt: TGTGCCAGCAGCACCCGGACAGGGAACACTGAAGCTTTCTTT
clone_size: -; d_call: -; j_call: TRBJ2-2; v_call: TRBV9; cdr3_aa: CASSGGSVFGELFF; cdr3_nt: TGTGCCAGCAGCGGCGGGTCTGTCTTCGGGGAGCTGTTTTTT
clone_size: once; d_call: -; j_call: TRBJ2-7; v_call: TRBV19; cdr3_aa: CASQDDPYEQYF; cdr3_nt: TGTGCCAGTCAGGATGATCCCTACGAGCAGTACTTC
clone_size: -; d_call: -; j_call: TRBJ2-1; v_call: TRBV30; cdr3_aa: CAWSVSFGSRVIHEQFF; cdr3_nt: TGTGCCTGGAGTGTCTCGTTTGGGAGCCGCGTGATCCATGAGCAGTTCTTC
clone_size: -; d_call: -; j_call: TRBJ2-1; v_call: TRBV4-1; cdr3_aa: CASSQDRQGLNEQFF; cdr3_nt: TGCGCCAGCAGCCAAGATCGGCAGGGTTTGAATGAGCAGTTCTTC
clone_size: once; d_call: -; j_call: TRBJ2-1; v_call: TRBV7-3; cdr3_aa: CASSSLVSDSDEQFF; cdr3_nt: TGTGCCAGCAGTTCACTTGTTTCGGATAGCGATGAGCAGTTCTTC
clone_size: -; d_call: TRBD1; j_call: TRBJ2-7; v_call: TRBV5-4; cdr3_aa: CASSLATGVNYEQYF; cdr3_nt: TGTGCCAGCAGCTTGGCGACAGGGGTCAACTACGAGCAGTACTTC
clone_size: -; d_call: -; j_call: TRBJ1-3; v_call: TRBV7-9; cdr3_aa: CASSLATGLISGNTIYF; cdr3_nt: TGTGCCAGCAGCTTAGCGACAGGACTTATATCTGGAAACACCATATATTTT
clone_size: -; d_call: -; j_call: TRBJ2-2; v_call: TRBV27; cdr3_aa: CASSSLSVNTGELFF; cdr3_nt: TGTGCCAGCAGTTCTCTAAGCGTGAACACCGGGGAGCTGTTTTTT
clone_size: -; d_call: TRBD2; j_call: TRBJ2-2; v_call: TRBV7-6; cdr3_aa: CASSYGGAGELFF; cdr3_nt: TGTGCCAGCAGCTATGGGGGGGCCGGGGAGCTGTTTTTT
clone_size: -; d_call: TRBD2; j_call: TRBJ2-7; v_call: TRBV27; cdr3_aa: CATAAMPGLEFFYEQYF; cdr3_nt: TGTGCCACCGCCGCAATGCCGGGACTAGAGTTTTTCTACGAGCAGTACTTC
clone_size: -; d_call: TRBD2; j_call: TRBJ2-1; v_call: TRBV7-9; cdr3_aa: CASSLHGGRDNEQFF; cdr3_nt: TGTGCCAGCAGCTTACACGGCGGGAGGGACAATGAGCAGTTCTTC
clone_size: once; d_call: -; j_call: TRBJ2-1; v_call: TRBV27; cdr3_aa: CASSFQDARYNEQFF; cdr3_nt: TGTGCCAGCAGTTTCCAAGATGCCCGATACAATGAGCAGTTCTTC
clone_size: -; d_call: -; j_call: TRBJ1-5; v_call: TRBV27; cdr3_aa: CASSLSREDQPQHF; cdr3_nt: TGTGCCAGCAGTTTATCGAGGGAGGATCAGCCCCAGCATTTT
clone_size: -; d_call: TRBD2; j_call: TRBJ2-5; v_call: TRBV7-9; cdr3_aa: CASSLMFGGGDRETQYF; cdr3_nt: TGTGCCAGCAGCTTAATGTTCGGGGGAGGGGATAGAGAGACCCAGTACTTC
clone_size: -; d_call: TRBD2; j_call: TRBJ2-1; v_call: TRBV6-5; cdr3_aa: CASSYSAQRGYNEQFF; cdr3_nt: TGTGCCAGCAGTTACTCAGCCCAGCGGGGTTACAATGAGCAGTTCTTC
clone_size: -; d_call: -; j_call: TRBJ2-2; v_call: TRBV7-6; cdr3_aa: CASSRGETGELFF; cdr3_nt: TGTGCCAGCAGCCGAGGAGAAACCGGGGAGCTGTTTTTT
clone_size: -; d_call: -; j_call: TRBJ2-2; v_call: TRBV10-1; cdr3_aa: CASSDPGTITGELFF; cdr3_nt: TGCGCCAGCAGTGACCCCGGGACAATCACCGGGGAGCTGTTTTTT